Below are 23 T cell receptor beta chains sequenced from a single sample in a study of CD8 T cells in Susac syndrome. It was with random hexamers that 0.5 to 1 ug RNA was reverse transcribed. TCRdb fed the immunoSEQ multiplex PCR reads into MiXCR, producing one record per CDR3 protein. The repertoire holds 120,000 to 150,000 distinct CDR3 sequences, with roughly 94% as singletons. Source material: CD4+ T cells from PBMCs. The source is a human donor in good health.

The gene calls are TRBV20-1 and TRBJ1-1; TRBD1 is a possible D gene (6 bases). CDR3 size: 14 residues. Germline V gene lookup returns CDR1 DFQATT and CDR2 SNEGSKA (reference sequence). V gave up 0 bases and J gave up 5 bases, with 13 bases separating them. CDR3 sequence: CSARDQRGGTEAFF. CDR3 in DNA: TGCAGTGCTAGAGATCAAAGGGGGGGTACTGAAGCTTTCTTT.

The rearrangement joins TRBV7-9 to TRBJ2-3; weak D call: TRBD2 (5 bases). Per the germline V gene, CDR1 is SEHNR and CDR2 is FQNEAQ (reference sequence). Trimming shortened V by 6 bases and J by 6 bases, and 16 bases separated the two germline ends. There are 14 residues in the CDR3. The CDR3 nucleotides read TGTGCCAGCAGACTCAGCGGAGGCCCGGATACGCAGTATTTT. It yields the protein CASRLSGGPDTQYF.

This chain uses TRBV15 with TRBJ2-2, with TRBD2 identical over 7 bases. Germline CDR1 is LNHNV and CDR2 is YYDKDF (reference sequence). J lost 0 bases, V lost 5 bases, and 18 bases had no gene match. The CDR3 has 20 amino acids. The CDR3 here is CATSPWGRRGGSANTGELFF. The DNA of the CDR3 is TGTGCCACCAGCCCGTGGGGCCGGCGGGGCGGGAGTGCGAACACCGGGGAGCTGTTTTTT.

V and J are TRBV20-1 and TRBJ2-1, with 11 bases matching TRBD2. Germline lookup yields CDR1 DFQATT and CDR2 SNEGSKA (reference sequence). The CDR3 covers 14 residues. Unmatched junction bases numbered 3, after V lost 6 bases and J lost 2 bases. CDR3 sequence reads: CSADSGRAYNEQFF. CDR3 nucleotide sequence: TGCAGTGCAGATAGCGGGAGGGCCTACAATGAGCAGTTCTTC.

J is TRBJ2-5 and V is TRBV9, with D possibly matching TRBD1 (6 bases). V dropped 0 bases and J dropped 1 base, with 19 bases sitting between them. This CDR3 has 18 amino acids. Per the germline V gene, CDR1 is SGDLS and CDR2 is YYNGEE. CDR3 bases: TGTGCCAGCAGCGTAGATAGGACCGATAAGGACAGCCAAGAGACCCAGTACTTC. It encodes CASSVDRTDKDSQETQYF.

This rearrangement joins TRBV12-3 or TRBV12-4 to TRBJ2-1; a possible D gene is TRBD1 (5 bases). The CDR3 totals 14 residues. The germline V and J ends were trimmed by 7 bases and 0 bases, with 10 bases remaining between them. The CDR3 nucleotides read TGTGCCAGCACCAGACAGAGCTCCTACAATGAGCAGTTCTTC. This encodes CASTRQSSYNEQFF.

This clonotype was observed a few times. The CDR3 DNA follows: TGTGCCAGCAGCCAAGAAATGGACTATGGCTACACCTTC. This translates into CASSQEMDYGYTF. The chain carries TRBV4-2 and TRBJ1-2; no clear D. Germline V lookup: CDR1 LGHNA, CDR2 YNFKEQ. Trimming left V 0 bases short and J 3 bases short, with 5 bases between. This CDR3 has 13 residues.

The chain is built from TRBV6-6 and TRBJ1-1, with 8 bases matching TRBD1. CDR1 is MNHNY and CDR2 is SVGAGI in the germline V gene (reference sequence). The CDR3 totals 15 residues. Germline trimming cut 5 bases from V and 5 bases from J; bases unmatched to any gene: 10. The CDR3 DNA sequence: TGTGCCAGCAGTCTTACGGACAGGGTTGAAACTGAAGCTTTCTTT. Protein sequence: CASSLTDRVETEAFF.

In this sample, this clonotype turned up once. The chain carries TRBV5-1 and TRBJ2-5; 12 nucleotides match TRBD2. V shed 1 base, J shed 5 bases, and the junction held 3 bases outside the gene matches. The length of the CDR3 is 15 residues. Germline values: CDR1 SGHRS, CDR2 YFSETQ. CDR3 coding DNA: TGCGCCAGCAGCTTGACCCTAGCGGGAGGGGAGACCCAGTACTTC. Translating gives CASSLTLAGGETQYF.

This clonotype showed up just once. The gene calls are TRBV15 and TRBJ2-5; D remains ambiguous. The CDR3 loop spans 13 amino acids. V lost 1 base and J 3 bases, leaving 6 bases between the germline ends. Looked up from germline, CDR1 is LNHNV and CDR2 is YYDKDF (reference sequence). The CDR3 DNA reads TGTGCCACCAGCAGAGGAAGAGAAGAGACCCAGTACTTC. Its protein is CATSRGREETQYF.

DNA for the CDR3: TGTGCCAGCAGTTTAAGGGGAAGCGGGAGAGGGAGAAACATTCAGTACTTC. This sequence encodes CASSLRGSGRGRNIQYF. The V and J genes are TRBV12-3 or TRBV12-4 and TRBJ2-4; TRBD2 aligns across 8 bases. This CDR3 has 17 amino acids. V shed 2 bases and J 6 bases; nucleotides not matched to a gene: 12.

The rearrangement joins TRBV20-1 to TRBJ2-5, with D possibly being TRBD1 (6 bases). Looked up from germline, CDR1 is DFQATT and CDR2 is SNEGSKA (reference sequence). This CDR3 region has 15 residues. Trimming stripped 2 bases from V and 4 bases from J, with 17 bases between. CDR3 protein: CSARPAREGGETQYF. As DNA, the CDR3 is TGCAGTGCTAGACCCGCTCGGGAAGGGGGAGAGACCCAGTACTTC.

This chain links TRBV20-1 with TRBJ1-4; D is unresolved. The CDR3 covers 14 residues. The germline V and J ends were trimmed by 1 base and 0 bases, with 6 bases remaining between them. Per germline, CDR1 DFQATT and CDR2 SNEGSKA (reference sequence). The CDR3 region has the DNA TGCAGTGCTAGAGGGGGAGCAACTAATGAAAAACTGTTTTTT. Its protein product is CSARGGATNEKLFF.

The V gene is TRBV27, the J gene TRBJ2-5; D remains unclear. Germline CDR1 reads MNHEY; CDR2 reads SMNVEV (reference sequence). CDR3 length: 9 residues. Deletions cut 10 bases from V and 5 bases from J, with 5 bases between. The CDR3 reads CATFETQYF. The CDR3 DNA sequence: TGTGCCACTTTTGAGACCCAGTACTTC.

The CDR3 sequence is CASSIVWQGRMAQHF. In DNA form, the CDR3 reads TGTGCCAGTAGTATAGTATGGCAGGGTAGGATGGCCCAGCATTTT. The chain combines TRBV19 with TRBJ1-5; D is possibly TRBD1 (5 bases). The V and J ends lost 1 base and 11 bases respectively, with 18 bases between them. The CDR3 runs 15 residues. CDR1 and CDR2 (germline): LNHDA, SQIVND (reference sequence).

The chain links TRBV6-2 or TRBV6-3 to TRBJ2-7, with D unclear. CDR1 is MNHEY, CDR2 SVGEGT, per germline. The CDR3 totals 13 residues. Deletions cut 8 bases from V and 0 bases from J, with 11 bases between. The CDR3 protein is CASGGRVSYEQYF. The CDR3 DNA is TGTGCCAGCGGCGGCAGAGTCTCCTACGAGCAGTACTTC.

V is TRBV10-3 and J is TRBJ2-7; 10 nucleotides agree with TRBD1. Losses at the gene ends were 6 bases for V and 3 bases for J; bases not matched to a gene: 5. The CDR3 length is 14 residues. Germline assignment: CDR1 ENHRY and CDR2 SYGVKD. The chain's CDR3 is CAIRGQGTHYEQYF. The CDR3 coding sequence is TGTGCCATCAGGGGACAGGGGACTCACTACGAGCAGTACTTC.

V and J are TRBV9 and TRBJ2-7; D call uncertain. Trimming stripped 0 bases from V and 2 bases from J, with 15 bases between. CDR1 SGDLS and CDR2 YYNGEE come from the germline V gene. The CDR3 has 16 amino acids. CDR3 in amino acids: CASSVGPSINTYEQYF. The CDR3 bases are TGTGCCAGCAGCGTAGGCCCAAGTATAAACACCTACGAGCAGTACTTC.

The chain joins TRBV5-1 to TRBJ2-5; D remains ambiguous. Between the trimmed V and J ends, which lost 4 bases and 5 bases, there was a span of 21 bases. Germline V CDR1 and CDR2: SGHRS, YFSETQ. The CDR3 contains 16 residues. The CDR3: CASSTGQFQVQETQYF. CDR3 DNA sequence: TGCGCCAGCAGCACCGGCCAGTTTCAGGTGCAGGAGACCCAGTACTTC.

The CDR3 DNA is TGTGCCAGCAGCCAAGATCGGACTAGCGGGAGGATAGATACGCAGTATTTT. Translation gives CASSQDRTSGRIDTQYF. The chain recombines TRBV3-1 with TRBJ2-3; 14 positions match TRBD2. Germline V gene lookup returns CDR1 LGHDT and CDR2 YNNKEL (reference sequence). CDR3 length equals 17 residues. Unmatched junction bases numbered 4, after V lost 0 bases and J lost 5 bases.

This clonotype was recorded only once. The chain links TRBV20-1 to TRBJ2-7; D may be TRBD1 (5 bases). Looked up from germline, CDR1 is DFQATT and CDR2 is SNEGSKA (reference sequence). This CDR3 is 12 amino acids long. V was shortened by 6 bases and J by 7 bases, with 16 bases between the two germline ends. The CDR3 region is CSANRGPFEQYF. The CDR3 DNA is TGCAGTGCCAATAGGGGCCCATTTGAGCAGTACTTC.

J is TRBJ2-5 and V is TRBV12-3 or TRBV12-4, with D uncertain. This CDR3 contains 14 residues. Trimming removed 3 bases at V and 2 bases at J, with 10 bases between. CDR3: CASSFFAQQETQYF. The CDR3 DNA follows: TGTGCCAGCAGTTTTTTCGCTCAGCAAGAGACCCAGTACTTC.

This clonotype was counted a single time. The V call is TRBV6-2 or TRBV6-3, the J call TRBJ2-1, with 11 bases aligning to TRBD2. Trimming took 6 bases from V and 13 from J; bases not matched to a gene: 11. The CDR3 contains 14 residues. The germline gives CDR1 MNHEY, CDR2 SVGEGT. This CDR3 is CASRILAGVHPQFF. The CDR3 DNA sequence: TGTGCCAGCAGGATACTAGCGGGAGTTCACCCCCAGTTCTTC.